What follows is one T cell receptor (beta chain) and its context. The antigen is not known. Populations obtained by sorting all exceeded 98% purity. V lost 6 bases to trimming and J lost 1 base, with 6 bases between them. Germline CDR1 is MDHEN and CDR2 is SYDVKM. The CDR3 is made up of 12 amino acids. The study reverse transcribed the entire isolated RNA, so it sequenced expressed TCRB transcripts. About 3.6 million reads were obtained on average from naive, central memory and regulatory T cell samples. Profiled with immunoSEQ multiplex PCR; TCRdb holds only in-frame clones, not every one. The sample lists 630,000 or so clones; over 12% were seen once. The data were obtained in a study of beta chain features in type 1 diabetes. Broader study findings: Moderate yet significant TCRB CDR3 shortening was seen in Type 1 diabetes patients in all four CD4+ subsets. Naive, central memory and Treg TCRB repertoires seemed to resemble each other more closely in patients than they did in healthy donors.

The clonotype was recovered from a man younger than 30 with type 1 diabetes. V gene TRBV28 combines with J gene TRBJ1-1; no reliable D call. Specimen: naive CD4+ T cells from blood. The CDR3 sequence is CASSPGNTEAFF. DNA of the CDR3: TGTGCCAGCAGCCCCGGGAACACTGAAGCTTTCTTT.